This T cell receptor (beta chain) was found in a study of radiotherapy plus CTLA-4 blockade in lung cancer. Repertoires were generated with immunoSEQ multiplex PCR, while TCRdb's copy carries only in-frame clones and drops some. The sample shows fewer than 70,000 clones, around 80% of them seen only once. The study gave focal radiation plus ipilimumab CTLA-4 blockade to patients with chemo-refractory metastatic non-small-cell lung cancer. General observations from the study: Early clone dynamics of blood T cells, plus interferon-beta, reportedly predicted response best. Subsequent to radiotherapy plus ipilimumab, tumor-derived TCR clones underwent expansion in blood.

As to this clone: Its antigen is as yet unknown.

The TCR comes from a human donor with non-small cell lung cancer who had a complete response to radiotherapy plus ipilimumab. Sequenced here: peripheral blood, sampled from a patient treated with radiotherapy plus ipilimumab.

As DNA, the CDR3 is TGTGCCAGTAGTATAGACCCCGGGACAGGGGCTGGCTACACCTTC. This codes for CASSIDPGTGAGYTF. The gene calls are TRBV19 and TRBJ1-2; 10 nucleotides agree with TRBD1. Looked up from germline, CDR1 is LNHDA and CDR2 is SQIVND (reference sequence). With 0 bases clipped from V and 7 bases from J, the junction kept 5 bases outside the gene matches. There are 15 residues in the CDR3.